The 19 T cell receptor beta chains given below trace back to one sample, sequenced in a study of T cell responses to AZD1222 COVID-19 vaccine. Clones were sequenced by immunoSEQ multiplex PCR, and TCRdb holds only the in-frame ones, with some missing. The sample has 150,000 or so clones; more than 90% are singletons. The input for sequencing was peripheral blood, taken on day 0 of AZD1222 vaccination. The origin of the receptors is an adult in good health.

The rearrangement uses TRBV6-5 and TRBJ2-5, with TRBD2 matching 9 bases. Unmatched junction bases numbered 5, after V lost 5 bases and J lost 4 bases. Germline loops: CDR1 MNHEY, CDR2 SVGAGI. This CDR3 region has 14 residues. The CDR3 DNA is TGTGCCAGCAGTCTGAGCGGGGGGCGAGAGACCCAGTACTTC. This gives the protein CASSLSGGRETQYF.

This chain joins TRBV6-5 and TRBJ2-7; 12 bases are shared with TRBD2. This CDR3 has 14 residues. Trimming took 7 bases from V and 2 from J; bases not matched to a gene: 3. CDR1 and CDR2 from the germline V gene are MNHEY and SVGAGI. In nucleotides, the CDR3 is TGTGCCAGCACTAGCGGGAGGGGGCCCTACGAGCAGTACTTC. It specifies CASTSGRGPYEQYF.

CDR3 protein: CASSQQGVLLEKLFF. For the CDR3, the DNA is TGTGCCAGCAGTCAACAGGGGGTGCTTTTGGAAAAACTGTTTTTT. This chain uses TRBV6-5 with TRBJ1-4; 8 bases line up with TRBD1. Germline lookup yields CDR1 MNHEY and CDR2 SVGAGI. The CDR3 consists of 15 residues. V shed 5 bases, J shed 8 bases, and the junction held 10 bases outside the gene matches.

The chain links TRBV7-3 to TRBJ2-1, with D unclear. Trimming stripped 4 bases from V and 3 bases from J, with 7 bases between. Germline V gene data show CDR1 as SGHTA and CDR2 as FQGTGA. The CDR3 totals 13 residues. This chain's CDR3 is CASSSDNYNEQFF. The CDR3 DNA is TGTGCCAGCAGCTCCGACAACTACAATGAGCAGTTCTTC. Looking up the rest from reference TRBV7-3 and TRBJ2-1 gives the full variable domain: GAGVSQTPSNKVTEKGKYVELRCDPISGHTALYWYRQSLGQGPEFLIYFQGTGAADDSGLPNDRFFAVRPEGSVSTLKIQRTERGDSAVYLCASSSDNYNEQFFGPGTRLTVL.

V and J are TRBV6-2 or TRBV6-3 and TRBJ1-2, with D possibly being TRBD1 (5 bases). From germline, CDR1 is MNHEY and CDR2 SVGEGT. The V gene lost 2 bases and the J gene lost 2 bases, with 9 bases spanning the gap. There are 14 residues in the CDR3. In nucleotides, the CDR3 is TGTGCCAGCAGTTACGGGACGGCGAACTATGGCTACACCTTC. The encoded protein is CASSYGTANYGYTF.

The chain uses TRBV7-9 and TRBJ1-1; 10 positions agree with TRBD1. Looked up from germline, CDR1 is SEHNR and CDR2 is FQNEAQ (reference sequence). This CDR3 is built from 17 residues. J was trimmed by 4 bases and V by 1 base; bases with no gene match: 9. The CDR3 is CASSLVPGQGYGTEAFF. The CDR3 DNA reads as TGTGCCAGCAGCTTAGTACCGGGACAGGGGTACGGCACTGAAGCTTTCTTT. The whole variable domain, remainder taken from reference TRBV7-9 and TRBJ1-1, is DTGVSQNPRHKITKRGQNVTFRCDPISEHNRLYWYRQTLGQGPEFLTYFQNEAQLEKSRLLSDRFSAERPKGSFSTLEIQRTEQGDSAMYLCASSLVPGQGYGTEAFFGQGTRLTVV.

The chain uses TRBV18 and TRBJ2-3; 12 bases are shared with TRBD2. Trimming cost V 0 bases and J 1 base; bases outside gene matches: 2. Germline V gene data show CDR1 as KGHSH and CDR2 as LQKENI. This CDR3 region has 17 residues. The CDR3 reads CASSPPRLAGGTDTQYF. The CDR3 region has the DNA TGTGCCAGCTCACCACCGAGACTAGCGGGGGGCACAGATACGCAGTATTTT.

The chain has TRBV25-1 and TRBJ1-2; D remains ambiguous. The length of the CDR3 is 13 residues. Trimming cost V 4 bases and J 2 bases, with 8 bases left between them. Germline V gives CDR1 MGHDK, CDR2 SYGVNS. CDR3 sequence (DNA): TGTGCCAGCAGTGTTTCTTTGAACTATGGCTACACCTTC. Its translation: CASSVSLNYGYTF.

This chain links TRBV7-9 with TRBJ2-3; D not certain. The CDR3 is 14 amino acids. Germline CDR1 reads SEHNR; CDR2 reads FQNEAQ (reference sequence). Trimming removed 3 bases at V and 4 bases at J, with 11 bases between. The CDR3 DNA reads as TGTGCCAGCAGCTTTAGGGCCGCGGCAGATACGCAGTATTTT. As protein: CASSFRAAADTQYF. Full variable domain (outside the CDR3, taken from reference TRBV7-9 and TRBJ2-3): DTGVSQNPRHKITKRGQNVTFRCDPISEHNRLYWYRQTLGQGPEFLTYFQNEAQLEKSRLLSDRFSAERPKGSFSTLEIQRTEQGDSAMYLCASSFRAAADTQYFGPGTRLTVL.

This clone appeared once. The chain uses TRBV24-1 and TRBJ1-3, with a possible D match to TRBD1 (6 bases). The V and J ends lost 2 bases and 2 bases respectively, with 9 bases between them. CDR3 length: 15 residues. In germline, CDR1 is KGHDR, CDR2 SFDVKD. CDR3 nucleotides: TGTGCCACCAGTGATTCCCGGACAGCTGGAAACACCATATATTTT. It yields the protein CATSDSRTAGNTIYF.

The V gene is TRBV7-2, the J gene TRBJ2-7, with a weak D call TRBD1 (6 bases). Trimming pared 8 bases from V and 3 bases from J, leaving 20 bases between. From germline, CDR1 is SGHTA and CDR2 FQGNSA. CDR3 length equals 15 residues. In nucleotides, the CDR3 is TGTGCCAGCTTGGGTACCGGGACATCCCACTACGAGCAGTACTTC. This encodes CASLGTGTSHYEQYF.

The V and J genes are TRBV25-1 and TRBJ1-2, with TRBD1 as a possible D gene (5 bases). Germline lookup yields CDR1 MGHDK and CDR2 SYGVNS. CDR3 length equals 16 residues. Deletions cut 3 bases from V and 2 bases from J, with 16 bases between. In nucleotides, the CDR3 is TGTGCCAGCAGTGATTGGGGGACCGATGTAAACTATGGCTACACCTTC. Translating gives CASSDWGTDVNYGYTF.

The rearrangement links TRBV7-3 to TRBJ2-2; a weak D match, TRBD1 (5 bases). The CDR3 consists of 15 residues. Trimming cost V 5 bases and J 3 bases, with 13 bases left between them. The V gene's germline CDR1 is SGHTA and CDR2 FQGTGA. The CDR3 bases are TGTGCCAGCAGCCGCGACAGAACTGACACCGGGGAGCTGTTTTTT. It specifies CASSRDRTDTGELFF.

The gene calls are TRBV5-1 and TRBJ1-5, with D possibly being TRBD1 (6 bases). Trimming removed 1 base at V and 3 bases at J, with 8 bases between. The CDR3 is 14 residues long. In germline, CDR1 is SGHRS, CDR2 YFSETQ. The CDR3 coding sequence is TGCGCCAGCAGCTTGACAGGGAACAATCAGCCCCAGCATTTT. Translating gives CASSLTGNNQPQHF. The variable domain in full, with the rest retrieved from reference TRBV5-1 and TRBJ1-5, is KAGVTQTPRYLIKTRGQQVTLSCSPISGHRSVSWYQQTPGQGLQFLFEYFSETQRNKGNFPGRFSGRQFSNSRSEMNVSTLELGDSALYLCASSLTGNNQPQHFGDGTRLSIL.

The chain combines TRBV18 with TRBJ1-1; TRBD1 matches at 8 bases. The germline V gene encodes CDR1 KGHSH and CDR2 LQKENI. J was trimmed by 4 bases and V by 3 bases; bases with no gene match: 4. This CDR3 is 14 amino acids long. CDR3 in DNA: TGTGCCAGCTCACCCCCGACAGGGGTCACTGAAGCTTTCTTT. It translates to CASSPPTGVTEAFF.

The J gene is TRBJ2-4, the V gene TRBV11-3; D not resolved. Germline CDR1 and CDR2: SGHNT and YENEEA. The CDR3 has 13 amino acids. Trimming left V 2 bases short and J 15 bases short, with 17 bases between. CDR3 nucleotides: TGTGCCAGCAGCTTAAATGCGCGATCCACTCTGTACTTC. This sequence encodes CASSLNARSTLYF.

The V and J genes are TRBV9 and TRBJ2-5; 7 nucleotides match TRBD2. Germline assignment: CDR1 SGDLS and CDR2 YYNGEE. Trimming at V came to 4 bases and at J to 7 bases, leaving 13 bases not matched to a gene. This CDR3 spans 15 amino acids. The CDR3 nucleotides read TGTGCCAGCAGCAAGGGGTCGCCTAGGGAGGGGACCCAGTACTTC. It translates to CASSKGSPREGTQYF.

This sequence joins TRBV12-3 or TRBV12-4 and TRBJ2-7; no firm D call. The V and J ends lost 1 base and 7 bases respectively, with 11 bases between them. The CDR3 consists of 13 residues. CDR3 nucleotides: TGTGCCAGCAGTTTAGGAACAGTTGGGGAGCAGTACTTC. This gives the protein CASSLGTVGEQYF.

The chain couples TRBV24-1 to TRBJ1-2, with a weak D call TRBD1 (6 bases). This CDR3 comprises 14 residues. Per the germline V gene, CDR1 is KGHDR and CDR2 is SFDVKD. V was clipped by 2 bases and J by 5 bases, with 11 bases between them. CDR3 sequence reads: CATSDYTGRYGYTF. In nucleotides, the CDR3 is TGTGCCACCAGTGATTACACAGGGCGGTATGGCTACACCTTC.